This entry features one T cell receptor beta chain sequence. Its antigen is undetermined. The data originate from a study of cytotoxic CD8 clonotypes in ibrutinib-treated CLL. The study, taken as a whole, reports: Among the clonotypes, public ones were uncommon and contracted or held stable on treatment. Age-matched healthy donor levels were exceeded by baseline clonality, which tracked circulating CD8+ T-cell counts. Sustained-remission patients were sampled at different times than progressing patients were.

Germline values: CDR1 MGHRA, CDR2 YSYEKL. The CDR3 spans 13 residues. V lost 3 bases, J lost 1 base, and 1 base lay in between. Data came from immunoSEQ multiplex PCR; TCRdb stores just in-frame clones and leaves some out. Among 250,000 to 350,000 clones listed, roughly three quarters were seen once. The specimen comprised PBMCs, sampled at disease progression, from a patient treated with ibrutinib. This sequence originates from a human donor with chronic lymphocytic leukemia. The chain carries TRBV4-1 and TRBJ2-6, with D unresolved. The chain's CDR3 is CASSQSGANVLTF. CDR3 bases: TGCGCCAGCAGCCAGTCTGGGGCCAACGTCCTGACTTTC.